Presented here are 22 T cell receptor beta chains from one specimen sequenced in a study of cytomegalovirus exposure and HLA in healthy donors. The study ran its PCR with 60 Vbeta and 13 Jbeta primers. Profiled with immunoSEQ multiplex PCR; TCRdb holds only in-frame clones, not every one. Of about 97,000 clones in the sample, 73% were seen once. Input material: PBMCs. Source of these receptors: a man aged 40-50 years in good health and CMV-seronegative.

The chain links TRBV5-1 to TRBJ2-2; 10 nucleotides align to TRBD1. The CDR3 sequence is 15 residues long. Germline CDR1 reads SGHRS; CDR2 reads YFSETQ. V lost 6 bases, J lost 4 bases, and 6 bases stayed unmatched. CDR3 nucleotide sequence: TGCGCCAGCAAGAGACAGGGGGCGACCACCGGGGAGCTGTTTTTT. It yields the protein CASKRQGATTGELFF.

V gene TRBV4-1 combines with J gene TRBJ1-3; 8 bases agree with TRBD1. This CDR3 contains 16 residues. Unmatched junction bases numbered 6, after V lost 0 bases and J lost 5 bases. CDR1 MGHRA and CDR2 YSYEKL come from the germline V gene. The CDR3 loop reads CASSQERQGTRNTIYF. Written as DNA, the CDR3 is TGCGCCAGCAGCCAAGAGCGACAGGGGACTCGAAACACCATATATTTT.

This chain joins TRBV27 and TRBJ2-7, with TRBD1 as a possible D gene (6 bases). CDR3 size: 15 residues. Trimming removed 6 bases from V and 6 bases from J, with 21 bases in between. CDR1 MNHEY and CDR2 SMNVEV come from the germline V gene (reference sequence). The CDR3 DNA reads as TGTGCCAGCAGCACCCTTTGGGGACACCACTCCGAGCAGTACTTC. Translated: CASSTLWGHHSEQYF.

Points on this clone: The CDR3 does not end in the conserved phenylalanine or tryptophan, so this is likely a read error. The chain combines TRBV29-1 with TRBJ2-2; no clear D. CDR1 SQVTM and CDR2 ANQGSEA come from the germline V gene. Trimming cost V 3 bases and J 4 bases, with 12 bases left between them. The CDR3 extends over 14 amino acids. CDR3 sequence reads: CSVEAPGFTGELFV. The CDR3 bases are TGCAGCGTTGAGGCACCCGGATTCACCGGGGAGCTGTTTGTT.

CDR3 coding DNA: TGTGCCAGCAGCTTAGGGGTGGGCTCACCCCTCCACTTT. Translating it yields CASSLGVGSPLHF. The gene calls are TRBV7-8 and TRBJ1-6; D uncertain. This CDR3 is built from 13 residues. V lost 1 base and J 10 bases, leaving 8 bases between the germline ends. Germline CDR1 SGHVS, CDR2 FQNEAQ.

This rearrangement joins TRBV5-1 to TRBJ1-2; 10 bases are a match to TRBD1. CDR3 size: 15 residues. V lost 0 bases and J lost 7; bases outside the gene matches: 6. Germline CDR1 SGHRS, CDR2 YFSETQ. The CDR3 protein is CASSLEGGQGTGYTF. The CDR3 bases are TGCGCCAGCAGCTTGGAGGGGGGACAGGGGACTGGCTACACCTTC.

V is TRBV29-1 and J is TRBJ2-2; perhaps TRBD2 as D (5 bases). This CDR3 region has 13 residues. In germline, CDR1 is SQVTM, CDR2 ANQGSEA. V was cut by 3 bases and J by 5 bases, with 10 bases left in between. As DNA, the CDR3 is TGCAGCGTTGATGAGGGATGGACCGGGGAGCTGTTTTTT. This encodes CSVDEGWTGELFF.

This clone was found once. This chain uses TRBV5-1 with TRBJ2-3; D call uncertain. V dropped 3 bases and J dropped 0 bases, with 8 bases sitting between them. This CDR3 contains 14 residues. CDR1 and CDR2 from the germline V gene are SGHRS and YFSETQ. The DNA of the CDR3 is TGCGCCAGCAGCTCCCGGCGGAGCACAGATACGCAGTATTTT. Protein: CASSSRRSTDTQYF.

This clone was observed once. V usage is TRBV27 and J usage is TRBJ1-2; a weak D match, TRBD1 (6 bases). The CDR3 has 16 amino acids. Germline values: CDR1 MNHEY, CDR2 SMNVEV (reference sequence). Trimming left V 3 bases short and J 8 bases short, with 22 bases between. The CDR3 loop reads CASSLSTPGDPRGYTF. The CDR3 region has the DNA TGTGCCAGCAGTTTGTCTACCCCAGGGGACCCCCGGGGCTACACCTTC.

Turning to this clone: The germline gene is not matched at one end of the junction; a read error may be the cause. The chain uses TRBV6-5 and TRBJ2-7; D is possibly TRBD1 (6 bases). CDR1 MNHEY and CDR2 SVGAGI come from the germline V gene. CDR3 length: 12 amino acids. CDR3 in DNA: TGTGCCAGCAGCCATAAGGGGGACCACCAGGACTTC. Its protein is CASSHKGDHQDF.

The chain employs TRBV5-1 and TRBJ1-3; D call uncertain. This CDR3 contains 14 residues. Germline lookup yields CDR1 SGHRS and CDR2 YFSETQ. Trimming left V 4 bases short and J 0 bases short, with 8 bases between. The CDR3 loop is CASSETDSGNTIYF. CDR3 coding DNA: TGCGCCAGCAGCGAAACAGACTCTGGAAACACCATATATTTT.

V and J are TRBV11-2 and TRBJ2-2; D gene unclear. Looked up from germline, CDR1 is SGHAT and CDR2 is FQNNGV. The CDR3 contains 14 residues. V lost 3 bases to trimming and J lost 4 bases, with 9 bases between them. CDR3 sequence: CASSFSGFTGELFF. As DNA, the CDR3 is TGTGCCAGCAGCTTCTCCGGGTTCACCGGGGAGCTGTTTTTT.

V is TRBV5-4 and J is TRBJ2-7; D not resolved. Germline V gene sequence: CDR1 SGHNT, CDR2 YYREEE (reference sequence). V lost 1 base, J lost 2 bases, and 10 bases lay in between. This CDR3 has 14 residues. CDR3 loop: CASSLTLTPYEQYF. CDR3 bases: TGTGCCAGCAGCTTGACCCTAACTCCCTACGAGCAGTACTTC.

The genes are TRBV6-6 and TRBJ2-7, with TRBD1 matching over 9 bases. CDR1 and CDR2 (germline): MNHNY, SVGAGI (reference sequence). The CDR3 has 15 residues. With V trimmed by 1 base and J by 7 bases, 8 bases remained unmatched. This chain's CDR3 is CASSYLRDRAKEQYF. In DNA, the CDR3 is TGTGCCAGCAGTTACTTACGGGACAGGGCTAAGGAGCAGTACTTC.

This clone was seen a handful of times. The chain combines TRBV27 with TRBJ2-7, with 7 bases that match TRBD1. CDR1 and CDR2 from the germline V gene are MNHEY and SMNVEV (reference sequence). Trimming took 3 bases from V and 5 from J; bases not matched to a gene: 7. CDR3 length: 14 amino acids. The CDR3 coding sequence is TGTGCCAGCAGTTTGAGACAGGGAAGGGACGAGCAGTACTTC. As protein: CASSLRQGRDEQYF.

The chain couples TRBV28 to TRBJ2-7; 8 bases are shared with TRBD1. The CDR3 length is 11 residues. Germline loops: CDR1 MDHEN, CDR2 SYDVKM. CDR3 sequence reads: CVAGGNVEQYF. The CDR3 DNA is TGTGTTGCAGGGGGCAATGTAGAGCAGTACTTC.

CDR3 sequence (DNA): TGTGCCAGCAGTCAACGGGGTTGGACTAATGAAAAACTGTTTTTT. Translation gives CASSQRGWTNEKLFF. The gene calls are TRBV2 and TRBJ1-4; D remains unclear. V was pared by 5 bases and J by 2 bases, with 12 bases between. Germline lookup yields CDR1 SNHLY and CDR2 FYNNEI. The CDR3 is 15 residues long.

The rearrangement uses TRBV7-9 and TRBJ1-4; 10 nucleotides match TRBD1. This CDR3 region has 16 residues. Germline V gene sequence: CDR1 SEHNR, CDR2 FQNEAQ (reference sequence). V was pared by 5 bases and J by 11 bases, with 14 bases of the junction left unmatched. The CDR3: CASSTTGTGEVGKLFF. The DNA for the CDR3 is TGTGCCAGCAGCACCACCGGGACAGGGGAGGTTGGGAAACTGTTTTTT.

This clone was counted only a few times. The chain uses TRBV2 and TRBJ2-5; D is possibly TRBD2 (5 bases). The length of the CDR3 is 12 residues. V gave up 5 bases and J gave up 2 bases, with 6 bases separating them. Germline CDR1 and CDR2: SNHLY and FYNNEI. CDR3 in DNA: TGTGCCAGCAGTCGGGGACAAGAGACCCAGTACTTC. Amino acid sequence: CASSRGQETQYF.

This sequence joins TRBV7-2 and TRBJ1-1; no reliable D call. Trimming shortened V by 1 base and J by 1 base, and 10 bases separated the two germline ends. The germline gives CDR1 SGHTA, CDR2 FQGNSA. The CDR3 is made up of 15 amino acids. In DNA form, the CDR3 reads TGTGCCAGCAGCTTAGGATCGACAAAGAACACTGAAGCTTTCTTT. This gives the protein CASSLGSTKNTEAFF.

This clone was detected only a few times. The chain couples TRBV2 to TRBJ1-6; a possible D gene is TRBD1 (6 bases). The CDR3 extends over 15 amino acids. The V end lost 3 bases, the J end lost 10 bases, and 16 bases lay between the germline ends. Germline V gene data show CDR1 as SNHLY and CDR2 as FYNNEI. For the CDR3, the DNA is TGTGCCAGCAGTGATGTCGGCAGGGGAGGGTCACCCCTCCACTTT. Translated: CASSDVGRGGSPLHF.

This clone was seen only a few times. The chain carries TRBV7-8 and TRBJ1-1, with no clear D. V was clipped by 2 bases and J by 4 bases, with 14 bases between them. The germline gives CDR1 SGHVS, CDR2 FQNEAQ. The CDR3 is 15 amino acids. CDR3 protein: CASSLSSTRSTEAFF. CDR3 coding DNA: TGTGCCAGCAGCTTATCGTCAACAAGGAGCACTGAAGCTTTCTTT.